The present entry profiles one T cell receptor beta chain with its context. As yet, its antigen is unknown. The data belong to a study of prognosis after radiotherapy for stage I lung cancer. Study details: Enrollment began in the first half of 2018 and ended in 2019; the enrolled patients had stage I non-small cell lung cancer.

The study, taken as a whole, reports: A drop in unique TCR clone counts was seen after stereotactic body radiation therapy, median about 10,000 versus 6,900. Shannon entropy after stereotactic body radiation therapy was lower in patients who developed distant metastases.

The CDR3 extends over 15 amino acids. Per germline, CDR1 MDHEN and CDR2 SYDVKM. V lost 3 bases, J lost 6 bases, and 15 bases lay in between. CT and PET/CT showed node-negative disease in all patients, none of whom had received prior chemotherapy or radiotherapy or had other malignancies. Genomic DNA provided the template from which TCR beta CDR3 was amplified by two-round multiplex PCR. Primers (each specific to one TRBV or TRBJ gene) were used in first-round PCR. TCRdb re-analysed the multiplex PCR reads in MiXCR, keeping a single row per CDR3 protein. This sample has roughly 29,000 distinct CDR3 sequences, with roughly 31% found just once.

This TCR came from a donor aged 50 or older with non-small cell lung cancer. This chain joins TRBV28 and TRBJ1-5, with a tentative D call TRBD1 (6 bases). The specimen comprised PBMCs, sampled before or after stereotactic body radiation therapy (not recorded which). The CDR3 bases are TGTGCCAGCAGTTTGCGGCAGGGGCTTAGTCAGCCCCAGCATTTT. Protein sequence: CASSLRQGLSQPQHF.